Following are 23 T cell receptor beta chains from one sample sequenced in a study of T cells in Graves' hyperthyroidism and ophthalmopathy. RNA transcripts served as the template for amplifying TCR beta CDR3 regions. HTBI primers were used for first-round RT-PCR of the TCR CDR3. From the multiplex PCR reads, TCRdb called clonotypes with MiXCR, one entry per CDR3 protein. The data show about 760,000 distinct CDR3 sequences, 30% to 40% seen once. The sequenced sample was blood. Source of these receptors: a woman between 40 and 50 years old with Graves' hyperthyroidism.

This clonotype was observed a handful of times. V and J are TRBV7-2 and TRBJ2-3; tentatively, D is TRBD2 (5 bases). With 1 base removed from V and 2 bases from J, the gap between germline ends came to 10 bases. Germline-derived CDR1 and CDR2 are SGHTA and FQGNSA. The CDR3 contains 15 residues. The chain's CDR3 is CASSLGAELTDTQYF. The DNA for the CDR3 is TGTGCCAGCAGCTTAGGAGCGGAACTCACAGATACGCAGTATTTT. Full variable domain (missing parts from reference TRBV7-2 and TRBJ2-3): GAGVSQSPSNKVTEKGKDVELRCDPISGHTALYWYRQSLGQGLEFLIYFQGNSAPDKSGLPSDRFSAERTGGSVSTLTIQRTQQEDSAVYLCASSLGAELTDTQYFGPGTRLTVL.

With regard to this clonotype: A read error may be the cause here, since a much bigger clone is one base away. The J gene is TRBJ2-7, the V gene TRBV7-2; possible D gene TRBD2, 7 bases. This CDR3 is 13 amino acids long. CDR1 is SGHTA and CDR2 is FQGNSA in the germline V gene. CDR3 coding DNA: TGTGCCAGCAGCGGGGGGGCATCCTACAAGCAGTACTTC. It encodes CASSGGASYKQYF.

In its sample, this clonotype was seen a few times. The V and J genes are TRBV10-3 and TRBJ2-6; D remains unclear. The ends were cut back, 5 bases at V and 4 bases at J, with 6 bases in the middle. This CDR3 comprises 13 residues. From germline, CDR1 is ENHRY and CDR2 SYGVKD. This CDR3 is CAISTTGANVLTF. The CDR3 DNA reads TGTGCCATCAGTACCACCGGGGCCAACGTCCTGACTTTC.

This clonotype came up many times. The genes are TRBV2 and TRBJ1-2, with a tentative D call TRBD1 (6 bases). The CDR3 is 15 residues long. Trimming took 6 bases from V and 1 from J, leaving 15 bases between them. The germline gives CDR1 SNHLY, CDR2 FYNNEI. The CDR3 here is CASSRRDTRNYGYTF. The CDR3 nucleotides read TGTGCCAGCAGCAGACGGGACACCCGTAACTATGGCTACACCTTC.

J is TRBJ1-2 and V is TRBV10-3; perhaps TRBD1 as D (5 bases). This CDR3 is built from 13 residues. Germline V CDR1 and CDR2: ENHRY, SYGVKD. V was shortened by 5 bases and J by 4 bases, with 11 bases between the two germline ends. The CDR3 DNA reads TGTGCCATCAGTTTAGACAGAAGCTATGGCTACACCTTC. Translation: CAISLDRSYGYTF.

In this sample, this clonotype turned up once. The J gene is TRBJ2-7, the V gene TRBV2; TRBD2 agrees at 11 bases. With the DNA end fitting TRBJ2-1 better, the J assignment may be wrong. The CDR3 spans 14 residues. CDR1 SNHLY and CDR2 FYNNEI come from the germline V gene. In DNA form, the CDR3 reads TGTGCCAGCACCTGGGGACTAGCGGCAGACGAGCAGTTCTTC. Residues: CASTWGLAADEQFF.

Note on this clonotype: A junction end diverges from the germline sequence, so it may reflect a read error. V is TRBV10-3 and J is TRBJ1-5, with a weak D call TRBD1 (6 bases). The CDR3 contains 16 residues. The germline CDR1 and CDR2 sequences are ENHRY and SYGVKD. CDR3 nucleotides: TGTGCCAGCAGTTACTCGATATACAGGGGCAATCAGCCCCAGCATTTT. Its translation is CASSYSIYRGNQPQHF.

In its sample, this clonotype was seen many times. This rearrangement joins TRBV20-1 to TRBJ1-1; no clear D. Germline V lookup: CDR1 DFQATT, CDR2 SNEGSKA (reference sequence). V shed 6 bases and J shed 2 bases, with 10 bases lying between them. CDR3 length: 12 amino acids. The CDR3 bases are TGCAGTGCAGAGGACCTAAACACTGAAGCTTTCTTT. Its translation: CSAEDLNTEAFF.

This clonotype was recorded at least ten times. The rearrangement joins TRBV10-3 to TRBJ1-2; the D is unclear. V dropped 11 bases and J dropped 6 bases, with 13 bases sitting between them. Germline CDR1 reads ENHRY; CDR2 reads SYGVKD. The CDR3 sequence is 11 residues long. CDR3 region: CASTAGDGYTF. The CDR3 nucleotides read TGTGCCTCCACCGCGGGCGATGGCTACACCTTC.

Comment on this clonotype: One end of the junction is discordant with germline, which a read error may explain. This chain links TRBV10-3 with TRBJ2-7; TRBD2 might be the D (6 bases). Germline V gene lookup returns CDR1 ENHRY and CDR2 SYGVKD. This CDR3 has 12 amino acids. Here the CDR3 DNA reads TGTGCCATCAGTGAGTCAGGAGGGAGGTCCTTCTTC. It is translated as CAISESGGRSFF.

This clonotype has at least ten counts. The chain employs TRBV7-9 and TRBJ1-6; D may be TRBD1 (5 bases). Trimming pared 4 bases from V and 9 bases from J, leaving 16 bases between. The CDR3 is made up of 15 amino acids. Germline CDR1 reads SEHNR; CDR2 reads FQNEAQ (reference sequence). The CDR3 DNA sequence: TGTGCCAGCAGCTACCAGGAAGGGGTCGCTTCACCCCTCCACTTT. This encodes CASSYQEGVASPLHF.

This chain connects TRBV12-3 or TRBV12-4 to TRBJ1-1; 7 bases line up with TRBD1. The CDR3 is 14 residues long. The V segment lost 6 bases and the J segment 4 bases; nucleotides outside the gene matches: 8. The CDR3 bases are TGTGCCAGCAGGCCCGACAGGGTGGCCACTGAAGCTTTCTTT. This sequence encodes CASRPDRVATEAFF.

This clonotype was found many times. The DNA of the CDR3 is TGTGCCATCAGGATGAGGTCTCGGAACATAACTAGCCGGGGCTACACCTTC. It codes for CAIRMRSRNITSRGYTF. The rearrangement uses TRBV10-3 and TRBJ1-2; no clear D. CDR1 ENHRY and CDR2 SYGVKD come from the germline V gene. V lost 6 bases, J lost 8 bases, and 28 bases lay in between. CDR3 length: 17 amino acids.

With respect to this clonotype: This sequence may be a read error, since a much larger clone differs from it by one base. Here the CDR3 reads CASSGSGKGVAEAFF. The CDR3 DNA is TGCGCCAGCAGTGGTTCAGGGAAGGGAGTCGCTGAAGCTTTCTTT. V is TRBV10-1 and J is TRBJ1-1; D is perhaps TRBD1 (5 bases). Deletions cut 4 bases from V and 6 bases from J, with 18 bases between. The CDR3 length is 15 residues. Germline CDR1 WNHNN, CDR2 SYGVQD (reference sequence).

This chain uses TRBV6-2 or TRBV6-3 with TRBJ1-5; D remains unclear. Per germline, CDR1 MNHEY and CDR2 SVGEGT. The CDR3 is 17 residues long. V was shortened by 5 bases and J by 5 bases, with 22 bases between the two germline ends. CDR3 amino acids: CASSEPSYGGEDQPQHF. DNA of the CDR3: TGTGCCAGCAGTGAACCCTCCTACGGCGGTGAGGATCAGCCCCAGCATTTT.

The chain uses TRBV2 and TRBJ1-1; possible D gene TRBD1, 6 bases. Germline V gene lookup returns CDR1 SNHLY and CDR2 FYNNEI. This CDR3 has 14 residues. Trimming removed 4 bases from V and 5 bases from J, with 14 bases in between. The CDR3 region has the DNA TGTGCCAGCAGTGGGCAGGGGATAGGGACTGAAGCTTTCTTT. It is translated as CASSGQGIGTEAFF.

The J gene is TRBJ1-5, the V gene TRBV10-3; TRBD1 might be the D (5 bases). V was trimmed by 10 bases and J by 2 bases, leaving 18 bases between them. The CDR3 consists of 15 residues. Per the germline V gene, CDR1 is ENHRY and CDR2 is SYGVKD. The CDR3 coding sequence is TGTGCCAGCACGACAGTAGGATGGCGCAATCAGCCCCAGCATTTT. Encoded protein: CASTTVGWRNQPQHF.

This clonotype was counted only a few times. The V gene is TRBV5-1, the J gene TRBJ1-2; D may be TRBD1 (5 bases). CDR1 is SGHRS, CDR2 YFSETQ, per germline. The CDR3 sequence is 17 residues long. Trimming left V 3 bases short and J 4 bases short, with 22 bases between. The CDR3 here is CASSWTSRDGGLYGYTF. The CDR3 bases are TGCGCCAGCAGCTGGACGAGCCGGGACGGCGGGCTCTATGGCTACACCTTC.

This clonotype has more than one count but fewer than ten. The junction departs from germline at one end; a sequencing error may be responsible. The CDR3 spells CASSQLVIAGRGGAQHF. The DNA of the CDR3 is TGCGCCAGCAGCCAACTGGTCATCGCTGGGCGGGGGGGGGCCCAGCATTTT. The chain has TRBV5-4 and TRBJ1-5; tentatively, D is TRBD1 (5 bases). From germline, CDR1 is SGHNT and CDR2 YYREEE (reference sequence). The length of the CDR3 is 17 residues.

This chain connects TRBV5-1 to TRBJ1-3; D may be TRBD1 (6 bases). Between the trimmed V and J ends, which lost 6 bases and 0 bases, there was a span of 22 bases. Germline V gives CDR1 SGHRS, CDR2 YFSETQ. The CDR3 sequence is 18 residues long. The CDR3 loop reads CASTISGQNTLSGNTIYF. CDR3 DNA: TGCGCCAGCACCATCAGCGGACAGAATACACTCTCTGGAAACACCATATATTTT.

The chain carries TRBV24-1 and TRBJ1-1, with 9 bases identical to TRBD1. After removal of 7 bases from V and 5 bases from J, the junction contained 7 bases not matched to a gene. The CDR3 spans 14 residues. Germline CDR1 is KGHDR and CDR2 is SFDVKD. CDR3 loop: CATRGTGTGTEAFF. CDR3 sequence (DNA): TGTGCCACCAGGGGGACAGGGACGGGGACTGAAGCTTTCTTT.

This clonotype was seen at least ten times. This chain uses TRBV11-2 with TRBJ1-5, with TRBD1 as a possible D gene (5 bases). V lost 5 bases and J lost 3, with 8 bases in between. CDR1 and CDR2 from the germline V gene are SGHAT and FQNNGV. The CDR3 runs 13 residues. The CDR3, as DNA: TGTGCCAGCAGCCGGGGCGACAATCAGCCCCAGCATTTT. Protein: CASSRGDNQPQHF.

V gene TRBV30 combines with J gene TRBJ1-5; possible D gene TRBD1, 6 bases. The V end lost 6 bases, the J end lost 6 bases, and 15 bases lay between the germline ends. CDR3 size: 13 residues. Germline V gene data show CDR1 as GTSNPN and CDR2 as SVGIG (reference sequence). The CDR3 reads CACRSGEGQPQHF. The CDR3, as DNA: TGTGCCTGCCGTTCAGGGGAGGGTCAGCCCCAGCATTTT.